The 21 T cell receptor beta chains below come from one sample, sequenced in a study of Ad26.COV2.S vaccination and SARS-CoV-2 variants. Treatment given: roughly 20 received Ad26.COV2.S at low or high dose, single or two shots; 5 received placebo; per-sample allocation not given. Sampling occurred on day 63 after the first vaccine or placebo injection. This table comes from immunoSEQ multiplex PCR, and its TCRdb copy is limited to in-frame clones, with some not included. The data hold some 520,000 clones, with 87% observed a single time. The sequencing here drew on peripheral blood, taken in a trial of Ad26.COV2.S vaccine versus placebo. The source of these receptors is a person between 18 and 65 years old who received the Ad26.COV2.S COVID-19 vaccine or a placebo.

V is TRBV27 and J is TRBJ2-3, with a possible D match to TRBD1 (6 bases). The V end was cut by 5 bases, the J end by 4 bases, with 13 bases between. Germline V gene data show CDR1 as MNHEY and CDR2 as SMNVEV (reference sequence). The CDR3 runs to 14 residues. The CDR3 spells CASSPQGGSDTQYF. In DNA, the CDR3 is TGTGCCAGCAGTCCACAGGGTGGGTCAGATACGCAGTATTTT.

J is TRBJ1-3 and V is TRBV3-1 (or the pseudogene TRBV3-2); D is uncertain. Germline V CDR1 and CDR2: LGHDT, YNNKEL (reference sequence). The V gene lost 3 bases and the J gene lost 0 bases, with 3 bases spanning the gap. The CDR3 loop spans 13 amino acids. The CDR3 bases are TGTGCCAGCAGCCAGAACTCTGGAAACACCATATATTTT. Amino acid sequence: CASSQNSGNTIYF.

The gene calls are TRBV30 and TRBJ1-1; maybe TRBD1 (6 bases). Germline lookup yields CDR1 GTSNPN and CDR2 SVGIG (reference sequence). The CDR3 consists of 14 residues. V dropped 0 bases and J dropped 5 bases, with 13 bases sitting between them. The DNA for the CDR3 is TGTGCCTGGAGTGTAGCCAGGGGAGGAACTGAAGCTTTCTTT. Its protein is CAWSVARGGTEAFF.

CDR3 sequence reads: CSVASGGYTF. The CDR3 DNA follows: TGCAGCGTTGCCTCCGGCGGCTACACCTTC. The chain links TRBV29-1 to TRBJ1-2; D gene ambiguous. Germline CDR1 SQVTM, CDR2 ANQGSEA. The CDR3 is 10 amino acids. V was cut by 4 bases and J by 8 bases, with 8 bases left in between.

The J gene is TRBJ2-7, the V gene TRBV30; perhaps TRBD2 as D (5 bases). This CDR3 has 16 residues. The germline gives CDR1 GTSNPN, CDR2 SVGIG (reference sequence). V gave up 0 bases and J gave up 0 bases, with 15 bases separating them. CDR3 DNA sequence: TGTGCCTGGAGTGTACTAGGGCGGCTGAGCTCCTACGAGCAGTACTTC. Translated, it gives CAWSVLGRLSSYEQYF.

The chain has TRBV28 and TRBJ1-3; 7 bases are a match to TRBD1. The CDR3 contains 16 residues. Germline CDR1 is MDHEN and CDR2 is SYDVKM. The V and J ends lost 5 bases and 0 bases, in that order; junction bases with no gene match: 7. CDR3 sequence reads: CASSAHRDSSGNTIYF. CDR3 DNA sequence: TGTGCCAGCAGTGCCCACCGGGACAGCTCTGGAAACACCATATATTTT.

The CDR3 coding sequence is TGTGCCAGCAGCCCATTACCCCGAACCTCGGGACTAGCGGGTAATGAGCAGTTCTTC. Amino acids: CASSPLPRTSGLAGNEQFF. This chain links TRBV7-8 with TRBJ2-1; 12 bases align to TRBD2. V shed 5 bases, J shed 7 bases, and the junction held 18 bases outside the gene matches. Germline loops: CDR1 SGHVS, CDR2 FQNEAQ. The CDR3 loop spans 19 amino acids.

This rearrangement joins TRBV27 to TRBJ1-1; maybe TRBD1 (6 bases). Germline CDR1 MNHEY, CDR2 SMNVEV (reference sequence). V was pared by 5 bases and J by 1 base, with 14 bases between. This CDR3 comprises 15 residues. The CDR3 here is CASSIPRGRNTEAFF. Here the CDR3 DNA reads TGTGCCAGCAGTATACCTCGGGGGCGGAACACTGAAGCTTTCTTT.

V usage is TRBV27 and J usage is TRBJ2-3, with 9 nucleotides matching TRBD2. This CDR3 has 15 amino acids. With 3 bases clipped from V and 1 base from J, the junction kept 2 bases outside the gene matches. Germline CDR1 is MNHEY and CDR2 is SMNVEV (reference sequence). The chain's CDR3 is CASSFWTSGTDTQYF. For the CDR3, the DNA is TGTGCCAGCAGTTTTTGGACTAGCGGCACAGATACGCAGTATTTT.

The CDR3 nucleotides read TGTGCCAGCAGCTTGGTTTTGGGGGCCGCTGAAGCTTTCTTT. Translated: CASSLVLGAAEAFF. The chain couples TRBV5-4 to TRBJ1-1, with TRBD1 as a possible D gene (6 bases). Per germline, CDR1 SGHNT and CDR2 YYREEE (reference sequence). The ends were cut back, 0 bases at V and 6 bases at J, with 12 bases in the middle. The CDR3 runs to 14 residues.

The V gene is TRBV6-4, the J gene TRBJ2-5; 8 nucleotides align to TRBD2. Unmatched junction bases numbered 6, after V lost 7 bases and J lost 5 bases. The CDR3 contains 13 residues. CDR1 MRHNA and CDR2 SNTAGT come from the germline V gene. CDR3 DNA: TGTGCCAGCAAACCGGGACTAGAGGAGACCCAGTACTTC. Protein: CASKPGLEETQYF.

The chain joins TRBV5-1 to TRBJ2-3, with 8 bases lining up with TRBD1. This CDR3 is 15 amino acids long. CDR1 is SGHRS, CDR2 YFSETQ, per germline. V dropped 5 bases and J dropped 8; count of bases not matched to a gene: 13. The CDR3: CASRTTGQVAATQYF. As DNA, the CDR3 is TGCGCCAGCAGGACGACGGGACAGGTGGCGGCTACGCAGTATTTT.

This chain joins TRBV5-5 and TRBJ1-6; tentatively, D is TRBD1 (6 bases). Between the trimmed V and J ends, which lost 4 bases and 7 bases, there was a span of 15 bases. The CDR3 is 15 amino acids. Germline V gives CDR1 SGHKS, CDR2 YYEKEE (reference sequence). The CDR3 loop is CASSPTGNENSPLHF. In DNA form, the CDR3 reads TGTGCCAGCAGCCCTACAGGGAATGAAAATTCACCCCTCCACTTT.

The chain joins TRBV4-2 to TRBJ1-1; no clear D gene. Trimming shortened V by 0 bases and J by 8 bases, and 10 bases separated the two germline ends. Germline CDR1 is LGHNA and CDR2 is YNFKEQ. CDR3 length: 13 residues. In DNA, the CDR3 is TGTGCCAGCAGCCAAGACGCAGCGGAGGAAGCTTTCTTT. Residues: CASSQDAAEEAFF.

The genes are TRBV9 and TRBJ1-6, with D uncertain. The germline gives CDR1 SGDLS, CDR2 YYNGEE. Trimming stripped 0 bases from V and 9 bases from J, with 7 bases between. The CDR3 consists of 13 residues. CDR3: CASSVVAGSPLHF. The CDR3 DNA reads TGTGCCAGCAGCGTAGTCGCAGGTTCACCCCTCCACTTT.

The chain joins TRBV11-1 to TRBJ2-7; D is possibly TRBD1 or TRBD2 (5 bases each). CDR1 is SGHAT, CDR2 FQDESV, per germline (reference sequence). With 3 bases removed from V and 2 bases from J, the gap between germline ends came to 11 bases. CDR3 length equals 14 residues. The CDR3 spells CASSFGGSPYEQYF. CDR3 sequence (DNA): TGTGCCAGCAGCTTTGGGGGATCCCCCTACGAGCAGTACTTC.

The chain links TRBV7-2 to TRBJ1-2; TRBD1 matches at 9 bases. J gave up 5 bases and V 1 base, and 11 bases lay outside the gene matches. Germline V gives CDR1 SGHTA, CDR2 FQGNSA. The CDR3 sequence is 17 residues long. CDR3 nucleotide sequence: TGTGCCAGCAGCTTAGTCTTGGGACAGGGAACCCTTTATGGCTACACCTTC. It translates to CASSLVLGQGTLYGYTF.

Here the CDR3 DNA reads TGTGCCAGCAGCCCGACCAGGGGGCGTCAAGAGACCCAGTACTTC. Translating gives CASSPTRGRQETQYF. The chain employs TRBV3-1 (or the pseudogene TRBV3-2) and TRBJ2-5, with 8 bases identical to TRBD1. Germline CDR1 LGHDT, CDR2 YNNKEL (reference sequence). Trimming cost V 4 bases and J 2 bases; bases outside gene matches: 6. CDR3 length equals 15 residues.

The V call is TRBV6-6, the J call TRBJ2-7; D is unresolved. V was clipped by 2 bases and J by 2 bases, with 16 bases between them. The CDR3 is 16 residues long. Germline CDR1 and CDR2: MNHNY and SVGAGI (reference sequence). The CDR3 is CASSYAVSQAAYEQYF. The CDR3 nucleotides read TGTGCCAGCAGTTACGCCGTGTCGCAGGCGGCCTACGAGCAGTACTTC.

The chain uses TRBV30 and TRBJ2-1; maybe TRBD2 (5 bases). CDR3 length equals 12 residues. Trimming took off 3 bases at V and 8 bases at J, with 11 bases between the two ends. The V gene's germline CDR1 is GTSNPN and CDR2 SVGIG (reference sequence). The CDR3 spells CAWSGLGYEQFF. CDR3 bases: TGTGCCTGGAGCGGACTGGGTTATGAGCAGTTCTTC.

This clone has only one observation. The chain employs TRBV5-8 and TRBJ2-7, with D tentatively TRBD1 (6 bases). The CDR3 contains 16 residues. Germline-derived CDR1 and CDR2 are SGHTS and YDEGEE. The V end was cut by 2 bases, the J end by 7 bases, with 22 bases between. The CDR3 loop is CASSFSIGRGFWEQYF. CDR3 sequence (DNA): TGTGCCAGCAGCTTTTCCATCGGCAGGGGTTTCTGGGAGCAGTACTTC.